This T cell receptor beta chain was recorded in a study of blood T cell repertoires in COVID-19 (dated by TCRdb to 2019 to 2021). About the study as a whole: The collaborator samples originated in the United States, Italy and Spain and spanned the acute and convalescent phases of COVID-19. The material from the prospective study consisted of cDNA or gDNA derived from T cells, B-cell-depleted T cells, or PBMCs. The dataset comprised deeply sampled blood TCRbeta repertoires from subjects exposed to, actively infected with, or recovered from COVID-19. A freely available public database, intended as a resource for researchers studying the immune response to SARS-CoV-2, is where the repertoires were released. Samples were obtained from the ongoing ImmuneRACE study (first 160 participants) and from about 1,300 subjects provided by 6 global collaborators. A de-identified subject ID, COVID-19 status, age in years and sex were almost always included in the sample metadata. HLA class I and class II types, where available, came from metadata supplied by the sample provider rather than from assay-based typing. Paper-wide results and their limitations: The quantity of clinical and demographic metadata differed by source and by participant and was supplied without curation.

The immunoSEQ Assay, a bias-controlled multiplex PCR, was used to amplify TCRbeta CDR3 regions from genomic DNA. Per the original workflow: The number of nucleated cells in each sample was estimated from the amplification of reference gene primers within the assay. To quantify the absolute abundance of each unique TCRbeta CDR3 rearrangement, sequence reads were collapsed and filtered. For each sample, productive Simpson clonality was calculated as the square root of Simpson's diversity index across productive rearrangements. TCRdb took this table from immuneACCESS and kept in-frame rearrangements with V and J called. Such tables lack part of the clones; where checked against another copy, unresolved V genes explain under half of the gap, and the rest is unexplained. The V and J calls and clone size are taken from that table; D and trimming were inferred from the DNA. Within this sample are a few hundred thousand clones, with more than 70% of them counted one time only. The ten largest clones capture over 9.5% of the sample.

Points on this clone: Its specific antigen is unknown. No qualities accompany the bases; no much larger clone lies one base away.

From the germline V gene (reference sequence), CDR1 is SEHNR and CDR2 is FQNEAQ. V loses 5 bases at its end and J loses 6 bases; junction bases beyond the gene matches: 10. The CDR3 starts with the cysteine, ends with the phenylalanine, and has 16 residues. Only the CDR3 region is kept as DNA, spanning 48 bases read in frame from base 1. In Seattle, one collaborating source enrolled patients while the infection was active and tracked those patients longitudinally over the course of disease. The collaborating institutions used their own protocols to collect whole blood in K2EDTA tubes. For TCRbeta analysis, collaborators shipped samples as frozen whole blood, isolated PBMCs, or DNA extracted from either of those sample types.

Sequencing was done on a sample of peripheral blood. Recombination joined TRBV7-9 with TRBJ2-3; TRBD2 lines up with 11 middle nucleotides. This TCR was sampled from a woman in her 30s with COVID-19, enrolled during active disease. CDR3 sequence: CASSPRLAGSQDTQYF. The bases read TGTGCCAGCAGCCCCCGACTAGCGGGGTCGCAGGATACGCAGTATTTT. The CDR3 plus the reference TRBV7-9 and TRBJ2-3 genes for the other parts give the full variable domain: DTGVSQNPRHKITKRGQNVTFRCDPISEHNRLYWYRQTLGQGPEFLTYFQNEAQLEKSRLLSDRFSAERPKGSFSTLEIQRTEQGDSAMYLCASSPRLAGSQDTQYFGPGTRLTVL.